This TCR beta chain was profiled in a study of T-cell reconstitution after alpha-beta-depleted transplantation in children. Findings of the study overall: Surviving thymic progenitors and recipient T cells were the source of high TCRbeta diversity at day 60 in some patients. Reportedly, roughly two months post-transplant, alpha-beta T cells arose from several hundred expanded graft clones. When one year had passed after transplant, most T-cell counts and diversity came from newly produced T cells.

CDR1 and CDR2 (germline): DFQATT, SNEGSKA (reference sequence). V lost 3 bases to trimming and J lost 6 bases, with 12 bases between them. This CDR3 spans 12 amino acids. About this clonotype: Its antigen is as yet unknown.

Library preparation (for TCRbeta) was performed with unique molecular identifiers. MiXCR was run by TCRdb on the PCR reads, yielding one entry per CDR3 protein. The sample has fewer than 700,000 distinct CDR3 sequences, approximately 13% seen once. The clonotype was recovered from a male patient aged 10 to 17 who had a stem cell transplant for acute myeloid leukemia, so the T cells may come from the graft donor. This chain links TRBV20-1 with TRBJ2-7; possibly TRBD1 for D (5 bases). Sequenced material: PBMCs, mostly from graft donor cells, taken 360 days after TCRalphabeta/CD19-depleted stem cell transplant. CDR3 in amino acids: CSASNQGGEQYF. CDR3 coding DNA: TGCAGTGCTAGTAATCAGGGTGGCGAGCAGTACTTC.